This T cell receptor (beta chain) was captured in a study of cytomegalovirus exposure and HLA in healthy donors. Study details: Both the 100 to 150 validation repertoires and the 600 to 750 first-cohort repertoires used the same platform, as reported by a later analysis.

Germline V CDR1 and CDR2: LNHNV, YYDKDF (reference sequence). The CDR3 totals 17 residues. Trimming cost V 0 bases and J 4 bases; bases outside gene matches: 9. Notes on the study in general: The tendency of first-cohort TCR clusters to co-occur in the roughly 130 validation repertoires emerged from a later analysis. Most TCRs appeared rarely, but some public TCRs recurred in many donors.

TCRdb keeps only in-frame clones here, not all; method: immunoSEQ multiplex PCR. The table has some 45,000 clones, roughly nine tenths seen once; the top ten hold approximately 5.4%. About this clone: What it binds is not known.

This chain connects TRBV15 to TRBJ2-3; TRBD2 matches 8 bases. The origin of this receptor is a man younger than 30 in good health and CMV-seronegative. The sequencing sample was made of PBMCs. The DNA of the CDR3 is TGTGCCACCAGCAGAGATTTAATTGGCGGGAGGCCAGATACGCAGTATTTT. Translated: CATSRDLIGGRPDTQYF.